The 6 T cell receptor beta chains below all came from one sample that was sequenced in a study of human T cells and chemical hapten exposure. Time point defined: healthy volunteer bleed at 6 weeks. It was unfractionated whole blood from which total RNA was extracted. TCRdb analysed the RACE reads with MiXCR anew, one entry per CDR3 protein. This table holds 60,000 to 90,000 distinct CDR3 sequences, about 8.6% found once. The source material was whole blood. These receptors were taken from a female donor in good health. Some clones in this sample may be carry-over from other donors' samples.

This clonotype has a handful of counts. This chain uses TRBV28 with TRBJ2-3; D remains ambiguous. The CDR3 runs 13 residues. CDR1 is MDHEN and CDR2 is SYDVKM in the germline V gene. V was pared by 6 bases and J by 2 bases, with 9 bases between. The DNA for the CDR3 is TGTGCCAGCAGAGATCTATCCACAGATACGCAGTATTTT. This gives the protein CASRDLSTDTQYF. The full variable domain, its missing parts supplied by reference TRBV28 and TRBJ2-3, is DVKVTQSSRYLVKRTGEKVFLECVQDMDHENMFWYRQDPGLGLRLIYFSYDVKMKEKGDIPEGYSVSREKKERFSLILESASTNQTSMYLCASRDLSTDTQYFGPGTRLTVL.

The chain has TRBV6-6 and TRBJ2-3, with 13 nucleotides matching TRBD2. This CDR3 has 17 amino acids. Trimming took 2 bases from V and 6 from J; bases not matched to a gene: 8. Germline V gives CDR1 MNHNY, CDR2 SVGAGI (reference sequence). The CDR3 sequence is CASSYQGTSGTRDTQYF. Here the CDR3 DNA reads TGTGCCAGCAGTTACCAAGGGACTAGCGGGACAAGGGATACGCAGTATTTT.

V usage is TRBV2 and J usage is TRBJ1-4; no clear D gene. The germline V and J ends were trimmed by 6 bases and 0 bases, with 11 bases remaining between them. The germline gives CDR1 SNHLY, CDR2 FYNNEI. The CDR3 loop spans 15 amino acids. The CDR3 sequence is CASRLRPATNEKLFF. The CDR3, as DNA: TGTGCCAGCAGATTACGACCTGCAACTAATGAAAAACTGTTTTTT.

This clonotype was observed many times. V is TRBV20-1 and J is TRBJ2-3; D is uncertain. The CDR3 length is 12 residues. The V gene's germline CDR1 is DFQATT and CDR2 SNEGSKA (reference sequence). The ends were cut back, 2 bases at V and 6 bases at J, with 9 bases in the middle. CDR3: CSARFTWDTQYF. The CDR3 region has the DNA TGCAGTGCTAGATTCACGTGGGATACGCAGTATTTT.

This clonotype was seen at least ten times. The CDR3 region has the DNA TGCAGCGTTGAAACATACAGAAGAACCTATGGCTACACCTTC. It specifies CSVETYRRTYGYTF. The J gene is TRBJ1-2, the V gene TRBV29-1; unclear D gene. V was pared by 2 bases and J by 4 bases, with 14 bases between. There are 14 residues in the CDR3. CDR1 and CDR2 (germline): SQVTM, ANQGSEA.

The sample holds a few counts of this clonotype. The rearrangement links TRBV6-1 to TRBJ2-3, with D possibly matching TRBD1 (6 bases). Germline V gene lookup returns CDR1 MNHNS and CDR2 SASEGT. V was cut by 5 bases and J by 3 bases, with 21 bases left in between. The CDR3 covers 17 residues. The CDR3 coding sequence is TGTGCCAGCAGTTTTTCTTCGAGGGCCAGGGGAACAGATACGCAGTATTTT. The encoded protein is CASSFSSRARGTDTQYF.